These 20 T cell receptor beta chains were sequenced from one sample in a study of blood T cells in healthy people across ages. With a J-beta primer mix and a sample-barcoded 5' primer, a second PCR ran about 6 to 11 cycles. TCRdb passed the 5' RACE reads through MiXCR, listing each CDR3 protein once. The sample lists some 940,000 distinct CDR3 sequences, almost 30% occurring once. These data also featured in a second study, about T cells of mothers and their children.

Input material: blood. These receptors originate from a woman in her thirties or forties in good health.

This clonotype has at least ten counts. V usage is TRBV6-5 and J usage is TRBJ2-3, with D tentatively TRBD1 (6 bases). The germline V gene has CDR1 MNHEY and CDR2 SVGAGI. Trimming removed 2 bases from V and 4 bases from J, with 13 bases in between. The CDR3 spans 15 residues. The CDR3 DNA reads TGTGCCAGCAGTTACGGGGGCGGATCCGCAGATACGCAGTATTTT. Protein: CASSYGGGSADTQYF.

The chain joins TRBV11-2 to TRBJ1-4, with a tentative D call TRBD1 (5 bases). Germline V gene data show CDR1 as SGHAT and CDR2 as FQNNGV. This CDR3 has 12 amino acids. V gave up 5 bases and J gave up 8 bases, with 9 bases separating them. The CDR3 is CASSGQGEKLFF. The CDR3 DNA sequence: TGTGCCAGCAGCGGACAAGGGGAAAAACTGTTTTTT.

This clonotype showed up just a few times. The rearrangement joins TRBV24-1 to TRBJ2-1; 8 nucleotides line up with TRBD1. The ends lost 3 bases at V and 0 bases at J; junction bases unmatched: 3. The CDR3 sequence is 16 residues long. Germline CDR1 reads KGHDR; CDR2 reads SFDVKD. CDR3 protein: CATSDRTGGSYNEQFF. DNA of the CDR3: TGTGCCACCAGTGATCGTACAGGGGGCTCCTACAATGAGCAGTTCTTC.

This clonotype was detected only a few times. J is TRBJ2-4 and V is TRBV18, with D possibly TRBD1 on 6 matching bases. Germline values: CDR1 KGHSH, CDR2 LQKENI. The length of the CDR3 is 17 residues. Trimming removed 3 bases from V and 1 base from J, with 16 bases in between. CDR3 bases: TGTGCCAGCTCACCTCAAGGGACATCTACTGCCAAAAACATTCAGTACTTC. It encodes CASSPQGTSTAKNIQYF.

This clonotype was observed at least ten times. CDR3 coding DNA: TGCAGTGCTAGAGCCACGGGACAACAGATTTCTGGGGCCAACGTCCTGACTTTC. Translated: CSARATGQQISGANVLTF. The chain couples TRBV20-1 to TRBJ2-6, with D maybe TRBD1 (6 bases). The CDR3 contains 18 residues. CDR1 DFQATT and CDR2 SNEGSKA come from the germline V gene (reference sequence). The germline V and J ends were trimmed by 1 base and 1 base, with 17 bases remaining between them.

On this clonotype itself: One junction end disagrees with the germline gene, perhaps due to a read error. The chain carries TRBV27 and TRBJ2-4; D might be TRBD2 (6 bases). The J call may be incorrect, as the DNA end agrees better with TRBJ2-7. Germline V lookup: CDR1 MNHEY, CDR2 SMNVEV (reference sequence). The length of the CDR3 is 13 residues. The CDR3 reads CVSSPRGNYEQYF. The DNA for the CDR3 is TGTGTCAGCAGTCCGCGGGGCAACTACGAGCAGTACTTC.

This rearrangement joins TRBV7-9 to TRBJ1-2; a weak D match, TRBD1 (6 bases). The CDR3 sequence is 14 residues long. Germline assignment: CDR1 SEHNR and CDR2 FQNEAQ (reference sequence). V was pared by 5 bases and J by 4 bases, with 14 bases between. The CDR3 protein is CASSDTGFSYGYTF. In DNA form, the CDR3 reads TGTGCCAGCAGCGATACAGGGTTTTCCTATGGCTACACCTTC.

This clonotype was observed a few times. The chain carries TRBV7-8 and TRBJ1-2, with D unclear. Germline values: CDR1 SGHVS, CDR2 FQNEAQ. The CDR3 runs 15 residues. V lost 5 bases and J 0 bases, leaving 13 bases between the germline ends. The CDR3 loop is CASSVRRNPNYGYTF. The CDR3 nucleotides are TGTGCCAGCAGCGTGCGACGGAATCCTAACTATGGCTACACCTTC.

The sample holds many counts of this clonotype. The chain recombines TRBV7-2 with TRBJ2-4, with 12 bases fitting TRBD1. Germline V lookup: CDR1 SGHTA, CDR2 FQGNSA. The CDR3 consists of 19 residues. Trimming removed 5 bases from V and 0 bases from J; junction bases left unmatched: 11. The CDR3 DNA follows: TGTGCCAGCAGCCGAATCCGGGACAGGGGGCGCCTAGCCAAAAACATTCAGTACTTC. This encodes CASSRIRDRGRLAKNIQYF. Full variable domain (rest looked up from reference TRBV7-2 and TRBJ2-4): GAGVSQSPSNKVTEKGKDVELRCDPISGHTALYWYRQSLGQGLEFLIYFQGNSAPDKSGLPSDRFSAERTGGSVSTLTIQRTQQEDSAVYLCASSRIRDRGRLAKNIQYFGAGTRLSVL.

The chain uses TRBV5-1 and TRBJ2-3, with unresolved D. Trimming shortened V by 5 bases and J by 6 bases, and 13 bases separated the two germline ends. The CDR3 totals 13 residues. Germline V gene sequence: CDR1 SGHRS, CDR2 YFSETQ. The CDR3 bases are TGCGCCAGCAGTTATGGACGTGAGGATACGCAGTATTTT. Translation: CASSYGREDTQYF.

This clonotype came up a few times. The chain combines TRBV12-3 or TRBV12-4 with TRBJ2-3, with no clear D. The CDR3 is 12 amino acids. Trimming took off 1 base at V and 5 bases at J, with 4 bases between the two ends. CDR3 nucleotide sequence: TGTGCCAGCAGTTTAGTAGTAGATACGCAGTATTTT. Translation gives CASSLVVDTQYF.

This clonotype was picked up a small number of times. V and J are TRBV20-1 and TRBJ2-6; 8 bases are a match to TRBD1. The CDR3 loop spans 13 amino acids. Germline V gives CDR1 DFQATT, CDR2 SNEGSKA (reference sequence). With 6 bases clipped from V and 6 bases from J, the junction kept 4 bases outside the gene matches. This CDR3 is CSAEDREANVLTF. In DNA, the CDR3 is TGCAGTGCGGAGGACAGGGAGGCCAACGTCCTGACTTTC.

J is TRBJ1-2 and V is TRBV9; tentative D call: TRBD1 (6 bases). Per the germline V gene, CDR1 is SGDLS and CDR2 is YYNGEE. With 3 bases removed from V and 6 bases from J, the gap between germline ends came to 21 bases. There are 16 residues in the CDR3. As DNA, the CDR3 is TGTGCCAGCAGCGCGCCAACCGGGGGGCAGGTAGATGGCTACACCTTC. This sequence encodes CASSAPTGGQVDGYTF. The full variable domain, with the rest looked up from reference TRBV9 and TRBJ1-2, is DSGVTQTPKHLITATGQRVTLRCSPRSGDLSVYWYQQSLDQGLQFLIQYYNGEERAKGNILERFSAQQFPDLHSELNLSSLELGDSALYFCASSAPTGGQVDGYTFGSGTRLTVV.

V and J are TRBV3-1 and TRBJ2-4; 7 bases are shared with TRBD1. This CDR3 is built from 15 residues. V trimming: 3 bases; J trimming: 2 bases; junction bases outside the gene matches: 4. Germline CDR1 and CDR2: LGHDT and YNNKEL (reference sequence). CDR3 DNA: TGTGCCAGCAGCCATGACAGGGCCTCCAAAAACATTCAGTACTTC. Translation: CASSHDRASKNIQYF.

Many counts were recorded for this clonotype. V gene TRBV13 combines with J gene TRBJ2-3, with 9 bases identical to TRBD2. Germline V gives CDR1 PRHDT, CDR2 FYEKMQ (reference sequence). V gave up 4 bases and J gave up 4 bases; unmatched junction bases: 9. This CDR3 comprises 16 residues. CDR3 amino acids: CASSSKILAGADTQYF. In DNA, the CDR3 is TGTGCCAGCAGCTCTAAGATATTAGCGGGGGCAGATACGCAGTATTTT.

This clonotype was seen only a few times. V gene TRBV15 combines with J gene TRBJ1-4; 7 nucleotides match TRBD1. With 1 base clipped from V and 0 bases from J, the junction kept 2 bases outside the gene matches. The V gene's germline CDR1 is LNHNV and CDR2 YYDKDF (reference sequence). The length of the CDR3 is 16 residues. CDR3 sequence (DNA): TGTGCCACCAGCAGAGGGGACAGAGCAACTAATGAAAAACTGTTTTTT. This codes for CATSRGDRATNEKLFF.

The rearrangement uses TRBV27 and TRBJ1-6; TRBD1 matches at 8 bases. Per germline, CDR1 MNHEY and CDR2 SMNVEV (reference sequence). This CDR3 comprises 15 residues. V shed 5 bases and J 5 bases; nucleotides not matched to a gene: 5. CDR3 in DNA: TGTGCCAGCAGTCCACGGACAGGGAATAATTCACCCCTCCACTTT. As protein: CASSPRTGNNSPLHF.

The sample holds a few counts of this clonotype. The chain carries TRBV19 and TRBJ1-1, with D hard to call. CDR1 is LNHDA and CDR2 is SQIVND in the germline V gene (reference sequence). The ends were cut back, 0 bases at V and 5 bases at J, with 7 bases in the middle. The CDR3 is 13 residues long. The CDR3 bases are TGTGCCAGTAGTATAGAGGGCGGGACTGAAGCTTTCTTT. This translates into CASSIEGGTEAFF.

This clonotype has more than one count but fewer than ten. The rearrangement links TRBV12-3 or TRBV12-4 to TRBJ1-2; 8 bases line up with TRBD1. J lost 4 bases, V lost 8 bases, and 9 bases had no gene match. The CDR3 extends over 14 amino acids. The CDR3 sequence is CASSPDRGFYGYTF. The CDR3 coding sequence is TGTGCCAGCTCCCCTGACAGGGGATTCTATGGCTACACCTTC.

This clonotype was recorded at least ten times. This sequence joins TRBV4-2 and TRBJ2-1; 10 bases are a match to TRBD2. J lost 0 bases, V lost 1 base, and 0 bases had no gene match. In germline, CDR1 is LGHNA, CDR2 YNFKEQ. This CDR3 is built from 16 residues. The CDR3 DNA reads TGTGCCAGCAGCCAAGGGACTAGCGGCTCCTACAATGAGCAGTTCTTC. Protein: CASSQGTSGSYNEQFF.